This TCR beta chain was captured in a study of blood T cell repertoires in COVID-19. In the original processing: Amplification with reference gene primers provided the estimates of nucleated cell counts. The repertoire was sequenced with immunoSEQ multiplex PCR; TCRdb's copy has only in-frame clones and lacks some. The V and J calls and clone size come from that table; D and trimming were worked out from the DNA. The table records approximately 380,000 clones, around 85% of them present only once. The sample taken for sequencing was peripheral blood. The receptor was derived from a woman under 30 with acute or convalescent COVID-19.

The CDR3 DNA is TGTGCCAGCAGCTCTTCCGGGAACACTGAAGCTTTCTTT. Translating gives CASSSSGNTEAFF. This rearrangement joins TRBV3-1 (or the pseudogene TRBV3-2) to TRBJ1-1; D gene uncertain. V lost 5 bases and J 1 base, leaving 8 bases between the germline ends. Per the germline V gene, CDR1 is LGHDT and CDR2 is YNNKEL (reference sequence). The CDR3 is made up of 13 amino acids.